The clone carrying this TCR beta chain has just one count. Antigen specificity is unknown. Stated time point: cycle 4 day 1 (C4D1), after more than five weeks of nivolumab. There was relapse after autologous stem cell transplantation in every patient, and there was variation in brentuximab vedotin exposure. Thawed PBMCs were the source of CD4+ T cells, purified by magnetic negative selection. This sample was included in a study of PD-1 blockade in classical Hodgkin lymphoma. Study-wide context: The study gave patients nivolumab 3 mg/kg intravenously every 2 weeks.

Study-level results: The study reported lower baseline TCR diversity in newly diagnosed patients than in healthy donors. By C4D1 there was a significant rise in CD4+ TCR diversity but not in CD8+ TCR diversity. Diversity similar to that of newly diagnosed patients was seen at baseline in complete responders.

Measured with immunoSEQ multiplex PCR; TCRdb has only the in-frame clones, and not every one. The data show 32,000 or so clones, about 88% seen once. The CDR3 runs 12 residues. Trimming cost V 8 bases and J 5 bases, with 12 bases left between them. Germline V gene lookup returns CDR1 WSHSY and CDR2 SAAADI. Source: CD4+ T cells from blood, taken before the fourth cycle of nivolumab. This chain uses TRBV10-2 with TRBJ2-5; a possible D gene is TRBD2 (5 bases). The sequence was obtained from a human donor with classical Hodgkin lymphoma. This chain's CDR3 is CASGELVETQYF. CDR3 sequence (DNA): TGCGCCAGCGGGGAGTTGGTTGAGACCCAGTACTTC.